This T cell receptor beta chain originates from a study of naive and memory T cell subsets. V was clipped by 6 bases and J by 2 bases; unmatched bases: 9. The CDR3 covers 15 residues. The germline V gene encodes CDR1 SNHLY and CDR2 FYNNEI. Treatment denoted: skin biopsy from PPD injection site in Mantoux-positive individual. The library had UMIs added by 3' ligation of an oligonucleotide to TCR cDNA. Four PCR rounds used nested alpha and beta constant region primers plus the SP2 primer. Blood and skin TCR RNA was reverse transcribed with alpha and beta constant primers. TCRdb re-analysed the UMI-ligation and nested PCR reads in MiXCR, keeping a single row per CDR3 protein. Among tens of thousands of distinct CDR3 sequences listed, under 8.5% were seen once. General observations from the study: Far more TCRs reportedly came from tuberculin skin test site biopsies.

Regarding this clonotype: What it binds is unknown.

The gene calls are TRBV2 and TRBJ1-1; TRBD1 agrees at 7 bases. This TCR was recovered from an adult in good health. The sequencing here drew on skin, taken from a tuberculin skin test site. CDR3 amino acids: CASRKQAGGNTEAFF. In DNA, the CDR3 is TGTGCCAGCAGAAAACAGGCAGGGGGTAACACTGAAGCTTTCTTT.